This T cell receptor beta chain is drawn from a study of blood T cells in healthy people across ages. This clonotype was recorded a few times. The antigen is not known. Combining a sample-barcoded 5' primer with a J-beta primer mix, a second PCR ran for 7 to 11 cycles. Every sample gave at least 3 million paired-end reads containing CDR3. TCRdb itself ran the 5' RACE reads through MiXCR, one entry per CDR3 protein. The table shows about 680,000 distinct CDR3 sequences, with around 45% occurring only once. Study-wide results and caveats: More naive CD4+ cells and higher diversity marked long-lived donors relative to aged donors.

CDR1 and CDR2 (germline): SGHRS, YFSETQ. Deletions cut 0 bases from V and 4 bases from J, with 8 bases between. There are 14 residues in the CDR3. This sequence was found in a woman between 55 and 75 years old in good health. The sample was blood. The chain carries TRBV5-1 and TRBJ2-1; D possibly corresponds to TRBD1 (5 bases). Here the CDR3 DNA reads TGCGCCAGCAGCTTGGATCGACAGTACAATGAGCAGTTCTTC. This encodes CASSLDRQYNEQFF.